This TCR beta chain came from a study of technical replicates of blood from a handful of donors. Trimming stripped 7 bases from V and 2 bases from J, with 13 bases between. Germline assignment: CDR1 SGDLS and CDR2 YYNGEE. This CDR3 is built from 13 residues. TCRdb keeps only in-frame clones here, not all; method: immunoSEQ multiplex PCR. The sample has about 49,000 clones; roughly nine tenths are singletons. This clonotype was sampled from a human donor in good health. Some clones in this sample may be carry-over from other donors' samples. V is TRBV9 and J is TRBJ2-7, with D tentatively TRBD2 (6 bases). Material: PBMCs. Here the CDR3 DNA reads TGTGCCAGCGGAGGGGAAGGAACCTACGAGCAGTACTTC. Translating gives CASGGEGTYEQYF.